The 18 T cell receptor beta chains below were found in one sample sequenced in a study of shared clonotypes between healthy human individuals (dated by TCRdb to about 2020). Library prep was done by the immunoSEQ multiplex PCR assay. TCRdb holds this immuneACCESS table with in-frame rearrangements only. Some clones are missing; in checked studies, unresolved V genes explain under half, and the rest has no known cause. For this sample the table gives over 400,000 clones, of which approximately 82% were detected only once. The top ten clonotypes cover about 11% of the sample. Sequencing was carried out using PBMCs. These receptor sequences come from a woman aged 40 to 55 in good health. Some clones in this sample may be carry-over from other donors' samples.

V and J are TRBV19 and TRBJ1-1; no clear D. Trimming removed 3 bases from V and 0 bases from J, with 8 bases in between. This CDR3 comprises 14 residues. Germline V gene data show CDR1 as LNHDA and CDR2 as SQIVND (reference sequence). CDR3 DNA sequence: TGTGCCAGTAGTATCTTGGGTATGAACACTGAAGCTTTCTTT. It yields the protein CASSILGMNTEAFF.

The chain carries TRBV7-3 and TRBJ2-3; tentative D call: TRBD2 (8 bases). Germline-derived CDR1 and CDR2 are SGHTA and FQGTGA. The CDR3 length is 17 residues. V lost 5 bases to trimming and J lost 0 bases, with 18 bases between them. Written as DNA, the CDR3 is TGTGCCAGCAGCGAGACAGGGACTAGATGGAGCACAGATACGCAGTATTTT. Protein sequence: CASSETGTRWSTDTQYF.

The chain employs TRBV6-5 and TRBJ2-1; 10 bases align to TRBD2. After removal of 5 bases from V and 9 bases from J, the junction contained 10 bases not matched to a gene. This CDR3 has 15 amino acids. Germline V gene sequence: CDR1 MNHEY, CDR2 SVGAGI. DNA for the CDR3: TGTGCCAGCAGTCGCCAGCGGGGGGGGTTCGCTGAGCAGTTCTTC. As protein: CASSRQRGGFAEQFF.

This chain uses TRBV18 with TRBJ2-7; no clear D. Germline CDR1 is KGHSH and CDR2 is LQKENI. This CDR3 has 13 residues. The germline V and J ends were trimmed by 3 bases and 3 bases, with 9 bases remaining between them. CDR3 region: CASSPFSSYEQYF. CDR3 nucleotide sequence: TGTGCCAGCTCACCTTTTAGTAGCTACGAGCAGTACTTC. Filled out from reference TRBV18 and TRBJ2-7, the complete variable domain reads NAGVMQNPRHLVRRRGQEARLRCSPMKGHSHVYWYRQLPEEGLKFMVYLQKENIIDESGMPKERFSAEFPKEGPSILRIQQVVRGDSAAYFCASSPFSSYEQYFGPGTRLTVT.

CDR3: CASSLGRWADTQYF. CDR3 DNA: TGTGCCAGCAGCCTCGGGAGGTGGGCAGATACGCAGTATTTT. This rearrangement joins TRBV7-3 to TRBJ2-3, with 7 nucleotides matching TRBD2. J lost 4 bases, V lost 5 bases, and 6 bases had no gene match. This CDR3 spans 14 amino acids. The germline V gene has CDR1 SGHTA and CDR2 FQGTGA. The full variable domain, rest sourced from reference TRBV7-3 and TRBJ2-3, is GAGVSQTPSNKVTEKGKYVELRCDPISGHTALYWYRQSLGQGPEFLIYFQGTGAADDSGLPNDRFFAVRPEGSVSTLKIQRTERGDSAVYLCASSLGRWADTQYFGPGTRLTVL.

This rearrangement joins TRBV7-2 to TRBJ2-7, with 9 bases matching TRBD2. This CDR3 region has 15 residues. Germline V gene lookup returns CDR1 SGHTA and CDR2 FQGNSA. J lost 6 bases, V lost 4 bases, and 10 bases had no gene match. The DNA of the CDR3 is TGTGCCAGCAGCTCAGAAGCGGGAGGCCGCCGCGAGCAGTACTTC. Translation: CASSSEAGGRREQYF.

With respect to this clone: Compared with germline, one end of the junction differs, possibly owing to a read error. The V gene is TRBV7-7, the J gene TRBJ2-4; tentatively, D is TRBD1 or TRBD2 (5 bases each). Germline loops: CDR1 SSHAT, CDR2 FNYEAQ (reference sequence). This CDR3 is built from 19 residues. The CDR3 DNA sequence: TGTGCTAGCAGCTTAGAGAACTTGGTTCGGGACCAACCAGAAAACATTCAGTACTTC. This encodes CASSLENLVRDQPENIQYF.

This chain connects TRBV4-3 to TRBJ2-1; 7 bases line up with TRBD2. V shed 1 base, J shed 7 bases, and the junction held 13 bases outside the gene matches. Germline V gene data show CDR1 as LGHNA and CDR2 as YSLEER. This CDR3 region has 17 residues. The CDR3 DNA follows: TGCGCCAGCAGCCAAGGGGGTGGGAGGGCATCGAGGAATGAGCAGTTCTTC. As protein: CASSQGGGRASRNEQFF.

A remark on this clone: The junction departs from germline at one end; a sequencing error may be responsible. Other DNA sequences from this sample encode an identical CDR3 as well. This chain links TRBV2 with TRBJ1-2; D is uncertain. The CDR3 runs 13 residues. Germline V lookup: CDR1 SNHLY, CDR2 FYNNEI. The CDR3 bases are TGTGCCAGCAGTGTCCCGGAGAACTATGGTTACACCTTC. Its translation is CASSVPENYGYTF.

This chain uses TRBV18 with TRBJ2-3; perhaps TRBD2 as D (7 bases). Trimming took 2 bases from V and 0 from J, leaving 12 bases between them. The CDR3 contains 16 residues. Germline V gene sequence: CDR1 KGHSH, CDR2 LQKENI. The CDR3 here is CASSPFAGASTDTQYF. The DNA of the CDR3 is TGTGCCAGCTCACCATTTGCGGGGGCGAGCACAGATACGCAGTATTTT.

V usage is TRBV27 and J usage is TRBJ1-2; D gene unclear. The V end lost 0 bases, the J end lost 7 bases, and 12 bases lay between the germline ends. This CDR3 comprises 14 residues. Per the germline V gene, CDR1 is MNHEY and CDR2 is SMNVEV (reference sequence). CDR3 nucleotide sequence: TGTGCCAGCAGTTTATCGCGGGCCTCTTTTGGCTACACCTTC. Translation: CASSLSRASFGYTF.

The V call is TRBV28, the J call TRBJ2-7; TRBD1 is a possible D gene (5 bases). The CDR3 contains 14 residues. The V end lost 5 bases, the J end lost 1 base, and 12 bases lay between the germline ends. Per the germline V gene, CDR1 is MDHEN and CDR2 is SYDVKM. CDR3 region: CASSPPTGSYEQYF. CDR3 in DNA: TGTGCCAGCAGTCCACCTACAGGATCCTACGAGCAGTACTTC.

The chain uses TRBV28 and TRBJ2-7; 11 bases map to TRBD1. Germline V CDR1 and CDR2: MDHEN, SYDVKM. V trimming: 5 bases; J trimming: 3 bases; junction bases outside the gene matches: 6. The CDR3 contains 15 residues. CDR3 sequence reads: CASSEFGTGGYEQYF. Here the CDR3 DNA reads TGTGCCAGCAGTGAGTTCGGGACAGGGGGCTACGAGCAGTACTTC.

The CDR3 reads CASSRSRGENTEAFF. CDR3 sequence (DNA): TGTGCCAGCAGCCGAAGCCGAGGGGAGAACACTGAAGCTTTCTTT. The rearrangement links TRBV7-9 to TRBJ1-1, with D possibly TRBD1 on 5 matching bases. There are 15 residues in the CDR3. Germline CDR1 reads SEHNR; CDR2 reads FQNEAQ (reference sequence). The V end lost 5 bases, the J end lost 1 base, and 14 bases lay between the germline ends. Based on the CDR3 plus reference TRBV7-9 and TRBJ1-1, the full variable domain is DTGVSQNPRHKITKRGQNVTFRCDPISEHNRLYWYRQTLGQGPEFLTYFQNEAQLEKSRLLSDRFSAERPKGSFSTLEIQRTEQGDSAMYLCASSRSRGENTEAFFGQGTRLTVV.

The V gene is TRBV15, the J gene TRBJ2-5; D is ambiguous. The CDR3 covers 14 residues. The germline V gene has CDR1 LNHNV and CDR2 YYDKDF (reference sequence). Trimming cost V 0 bases and J 1 base, with 6 bases left between them. CDR3 residues: CATSRDLSQETQYF. The DNA of the CDR3 is TGTGCCACCAGCAGAGATCTTTCCCAAGAGACCCAGTACTTC. Complete variable domain (other parts from reference TRBV15 and TRBJ2-5): DAMVIQNPRYQVTQFGKPVTLSCSQTLNHNVMYWYQQKSSQAPKLLFHYYDKDFNNEADTPDNFQSRRPNTSFCFLDIRSPGLGDTAMYLCATSRDLSQETQYFGPGTRLLVL.

V is TRBV11-2 and J is TRBJ2-7, with 8 bases that match TRBD2. Germline CDR1 SGHAT, CDR2 FQNNGV. Trimming cost V 6 bases and J 3 bases; bases outside gene matches: 10. The CDR3 is 15 amino acids. In DNA form, the CDR3 reads TGTGCCAGCAGGAGTTTAGCGGGGAAGGGCTACGAGCAGTACTTC. This codes for CASRSLAGKGYEQYF.

About this clone: A far larger clone is off by one base, so a read error is likely. Within the sample, other DNA sequences also encode this same CDR3. The chain uses TRBV6-1 and TRBJ1-1, with D tentatively TRBD1 (5 bases). The CDR3 extends over 14 amino acids. Germline CDR1 MNHNS, CDR2 SASEGT. Trimming stripped 1 base from V and 6 bases from J, with 12 bases between. This chain's CDR3 is CASSEVTGVAEAFF. CDR3 DNA: TGTGCCAGCAGTGAAGTGACGGGGGTGGCTGAAGCTTTCTTT.

The V gene is TRBV5-4, the J gene TRBJ1-2; 11 positions match TRBD1. The ends lost 4 bases at V and 3 bases at J; junction bases unmatched: 5. CDR1 and CDR2 (germline): SGHNT, YYREEE (reference sequence). The CDR3 runs 15 residues. CDR3 region: CASSRDRGFDYGYTF. The DNA for the CDR3 is TGTGCCAGCAGCCGGGACAGGGGGTTCGACTATGGCTACACCTTC. The full variable domain, rest sourced from reference TRBV5-4 and TRBJ1-2, is ETGVTQSPTHLIKTRGQQVTLRCSSQSGHNTVSWYQQALGQGPQFIFQYYREEENGRGNFPPRFSGLQFPNYSSELNVNALELDDSALYLCASSRDRGFDYGYTFGSGTRLTVV.